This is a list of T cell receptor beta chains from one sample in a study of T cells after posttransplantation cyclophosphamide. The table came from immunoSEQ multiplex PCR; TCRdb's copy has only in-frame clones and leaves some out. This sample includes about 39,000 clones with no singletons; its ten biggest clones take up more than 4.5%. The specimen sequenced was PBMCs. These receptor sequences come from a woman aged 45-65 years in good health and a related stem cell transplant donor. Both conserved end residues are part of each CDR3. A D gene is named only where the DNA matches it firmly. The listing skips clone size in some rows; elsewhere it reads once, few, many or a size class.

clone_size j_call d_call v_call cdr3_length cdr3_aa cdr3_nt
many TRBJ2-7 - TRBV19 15 CASSLGATLTYEQYF TGTGCCAGTTCCTTAGGGGCCACCTTAACCTACGAGCAGTACTTC
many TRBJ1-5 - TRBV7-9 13 CASSLGREQPQHF TGTGCCAGCAGCTTAGGCAGGGAACAGCCCCAGCATTTT
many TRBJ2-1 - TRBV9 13 CASSVAGYNEQFF TGTGCCAGCAGCGTAGCCGGCTACAATGAGCAGTTCTTC
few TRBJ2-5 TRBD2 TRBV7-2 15 CASSSSSGVQETQYF TGTGCCAGCAGCTCCTCTAGCGGGGTGCAAGAGACCCAGTACTTC
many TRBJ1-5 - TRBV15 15 CATSPRGDSNQPQHF TGTGCCACCAGCCCCCGGGGGGATAGCAATCAGCCCCAGCATTTT
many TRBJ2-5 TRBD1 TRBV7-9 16 CASSTPGQSIQETQYF TGTGCCAGCAGCACACCGGGACAGTCCATCCAAGAGACCCAGTACTTC
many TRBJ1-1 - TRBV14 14 CASSLAGMNTEAFF TGTGCCAGCAGCCTGGCAGGCATGAACACTGAAGCTTTCTTT
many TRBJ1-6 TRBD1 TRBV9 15 CASSVAPGGGSPLHF TGTGCCAGCAGCGTAGCTCCAGGGGGCGGGTCACCCCTCCACTTT
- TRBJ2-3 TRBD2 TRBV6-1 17 CASSEYSGGAPTDTQYF TGTGCCAGCAGTGAATATAGCGGGGGGGCACCCACAGATACGCAGTATTTT
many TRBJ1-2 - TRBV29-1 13 CSVQRTENYGYTF TGCAGCGTCCAAAGGACTGAAAACTATGGCTACACCTTC
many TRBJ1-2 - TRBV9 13 CASSVKGEWGYTF TGTGCCAGCAGCGTAAAAGGGGAATGGGGCTACACCTTC
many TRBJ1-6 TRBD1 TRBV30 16 CAWNRDRGRVDSPLHF TGTGCCTGGAACCGGGACAGGGGGCGGGTGGATTCACCCCTCCACTTT
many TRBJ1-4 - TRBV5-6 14 CASSFDGVEEKLFF TGTGCCAGCAGCTTTGATGGAGTTGAGGAAAAACTGTTTTTT
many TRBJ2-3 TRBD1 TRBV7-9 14 CASSLTTGRDTQYF TGTGCCAGCAGCTTAACGACAGGGCGGGATACGCAGTATTTT
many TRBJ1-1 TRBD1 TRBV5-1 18 CASSLDDRVSGVDTEAFF TGCGCCAGCAGCTTGGATGACAGGGTGTCGGGTGTAGACACTGAAGCTTTCTTT
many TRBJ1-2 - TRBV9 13 CASSGLRGDGYTF TGTGCCAGCAGCGGACTCAGGGGAGACGGCTACACCTTC
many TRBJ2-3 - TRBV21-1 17 CASSKFSTSGGLDTQYF TGTGCCAGCAGCAAATTCTCGACTAGCGGGGGGTTAGATACGCAGTATTTT
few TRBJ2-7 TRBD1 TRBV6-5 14 CASSSTAQGSEQYF TGTGCCAGCAGTTCCACGGCACAGGGGAGCGAGCAGTACTTC
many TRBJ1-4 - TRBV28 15 CASSRTRTTNEKLFF TGTGCCAGCAGCCGAACACGCACAACTAATGAAAAACTGTTTTTT
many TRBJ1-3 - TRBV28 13 CASVRGAGNTIYF TGTGCCAGCGTAAGGGGCGCTGGAAACACCATATATTTT
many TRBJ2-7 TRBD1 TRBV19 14 CASNQGDSSYEQYF TGTGCCAGTAATCAGGGGGATAGCTCCTACGAGCAGTACTTC
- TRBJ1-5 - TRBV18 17 CASSPPTGSYSNQPQHF TGTGCCAGCTCACCCCCGACAGGTTCATATAGCAATCAGCCCCAGCATTTT
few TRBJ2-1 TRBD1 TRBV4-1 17 CASSPRTGGKSYNEQFF TGCGCCAGCAGCCCCAGGACAGGGGGCAAGAGTTACAATGAGCAGTTCTTC
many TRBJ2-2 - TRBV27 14 CASSVRGHTGELFF TGTGCCAGCAGTGTCCGAGGACATACCGGGGAGCTGTTTTTT
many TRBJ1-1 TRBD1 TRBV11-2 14 CASSLGQGGTEAFF TGTGCCAGCAGCTTAGGACAGGGGGGGACTGAAGCTTTCTTT
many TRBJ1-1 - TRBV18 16 CASSPPSGVMNTEAFF TGTGCCAGCTCACCACCGTCGGGGGTAATGAACACTGAAGCTTTCTTT
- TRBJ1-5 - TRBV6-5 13 CASSSRGGGPQHF TGTGCCAGCAGTTCCCGTGGGGGGGGGCCCCAGCATTTT
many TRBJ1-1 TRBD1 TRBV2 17 CASRGGTVIIMNTEAFF TGTGCCAGCAGAGGGGGGACAGTTATCATTATGAACACTGAAGCTTTCTTT
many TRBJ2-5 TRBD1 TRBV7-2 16 CASSLGGQGWEKTQYF TGTGCCAGCAGCTTAGGGGGACAGGGGTGGGAGAAGACCCAGTACTTC
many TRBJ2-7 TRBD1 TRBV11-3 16 CASSLGLDRGAYEQYF TGTGCCAGCAGCTTAGGATTGGACAGGGGGGCCTACGAGCAGTACTTC
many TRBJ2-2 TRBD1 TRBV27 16 CASSLGQGAWTGELFF TGTGCCAGCAGTTTGGGGCAGGGGGCATGGACCGGGGAGCTGTTTTTT
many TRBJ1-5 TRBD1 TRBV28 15 CASSIRGQGNQPQHF TGTGCCAGCAGTATCCGGGGACAGGGGAATCAGCCCCAGCATTTT
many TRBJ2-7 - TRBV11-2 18 CASSLNGGLGQKLKKQYF TGTGCCAGCAGCTTAAACGGAGGGCTGGGACAGAAACTGAAGAAGCAGTACTTC
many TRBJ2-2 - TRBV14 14 CASSQVRVTGELFF TGTGCCAGCAGCCAAGTCCGCGTGACCGGGGAGCTGTTTTTT
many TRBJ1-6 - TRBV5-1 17 CASSSNRVGSYNSPLHF TGCGCCAGCAGCTCCAACAGGGTAGGCTCCTATAATTCACCCCTCCACTTT
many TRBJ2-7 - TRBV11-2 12 CASSPEGYEQYF TGTGCCAGCAGCCCCGAGGGCTACGAGCAGTACTTC
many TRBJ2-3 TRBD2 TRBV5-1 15 CASSNILAGRDTQYF TGCGCCAGCAGCAACATACTAGCGGGCCGAGATACGCAGTATTTT
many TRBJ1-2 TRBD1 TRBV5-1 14 CASSLLGGAGGYTF TGCGCCAGCAGCTTGCTAGGGGGCGCAGGTGGCTACACCTTC